Listed below are T cell receptor beta chains from one sample, sequenced in a study of metastatic and nonmetastatic thyroid tumors. TCRdb recomputed clones from the PCR reads via MiXCR. The sample consists of tens of thousands of clones, about 29% of them appearing once. The sequenced material came from blood. The receptors here all came from a male donor with papillary thyroid cancer or a benign thyroid nodule (not recorded which). Some clones in this sample may be carry-over from other donors' samples. Both conserved end residues are part of each CDR3. A D gene is named only where the DNA matches it firmly. Size is omitted from some rows. Given values are once, few, many or a class for expanded clones.

j_gene	abundance	v_gene	d_gene	CDR3aa	CDR3nt
TRBJ1-1	-	TRBV7-9	-	CASSLAGTGNTEAFF	TGTGCCAGCAGCTTAGCAGGGACGGGGAACACTGAAGCTTTCTTT
TRBJ2-7	-	TRBV28	TRBD1	CASSRQGSSYEQYF	TGTGCCAGCAGTCGACAGGGAAGCTCCTACGAGCAGTACTTC
TRBJ2-2	-	TRBV20-1	TRBD1	CSARAGGIANTGELFF	TGCAGTGCTAGAGCAGGGGGCATCGCGAACACCGGGGAGCTGTTTTTT
TRBJ2-7	-	TRBV20-1	TRBD1	CSATPEGQGYSYEQYF	TGCAGTGCCACCCCAGAGGGACAGGGCTACTCCTACGAGCAGTACTTC
TRBJ2-1	many	TRBV5-1	TRBD1	CASSIHGTGSSYNEQFF	TGCGCCAGCAGCATACACGGGACAGGAAGCTCCTACAATGAGCAGTTCTTC
TRBJ2-6	-	TRBV20-1	TRBD1	CSATGTGLSGANVLTF	TGCAGTGCTACCGGGACAGGCCTCTCTGGGGCCAACGTCCTGACTTTC
TRBJ1-2	-	TRBV20-1	-	CSARDSRGGFYGYTF	TGCAGTGCTAGAGATTCTCGTGGGGGATTCTATGGCTACACCTTC
TRBJ2-5	many	TRBV2	-	CASSVGHQETQYF	TGTGCCAGCAGTGTCGGACACCAAGAGACCCAGTACTTC
TRBJ2-1	many	TRBV20-1	-	CSARVQDSYNEQFF	TGCAGTGCTAGAGTGCAGGACTCCTACAATGAGCAGTTCTTC
TRBJ1-1	-	TRBV5-5	-	CASSDHRTGTEAFF	TGTGCCAGCAGCGACCACAGGACGGGGACTGAAGCTTTCTTT
TRBJ2-5	-	TRBV4-1	TRBD2	CASGGEAGVNQETQYF	TGCGCCAGCGGCGGGGAGGCGGGGGTCAACCAAGAGACCCAGTACTTC
TRBJ2-7	-	TRBV9	-	CASSVTGHSVSYEQYF	TGTGCCAGCAGCGTAACGGGACACTCGGTCTCCTACGAGCAGTACTTC
TRBJ2-3	-	TRBV4-1	TRBD2	CASSQVILASRTDTQYF	TGCGCCAGCAGCCAAGTAATACTAGCGTCACGCACAGATACGCAGTATTTT
TRBJ1-5	-	TRBV20-1	TRBD1	CSARDYRTGVYQPQHF	TGCAGTGCTAGAGATTATAGGACAGGGGTTTATCAGCCCCAGCATTTT
TRBJ2-7	-	TRBV28	-	CASSLSGTRESYEQYF	TGTGCCAGCAGCCTTTCCGGGACACGAGAATCCTACGAGCAGTACTTC
TRBJ1-1	-	TRBV5-1	TRBD1	CASSRLGQGPTEAFF	TGCGCCAGCAGCCGTTTAGGACAGGGCCCCACTGAAGCTTTCTTT
TRBJ1-1	few	TRBV28	TRBD1	CASSFFRTGNTEAFF	TGTGCCAGCAGTTTTTTCCGGACAGGGAACACTGAAGCTTTCTTT
TRBJ2-7	many	TRBV16	-	CASSQRSGYEQYF	TGTGCCAGCAGCCAACGATCGGGATACGAGCAGTACTTC
TRBJ2-1	-	TRBV28	TRBD1	CASNTKKGTVAFNFF	TGTGCCAGCAATACAAAAAAGGGGACAGTAGCTTTTAATTTCTTC
TRBJ2-7	few	TRBV28	-	CASSSALILYEQYF	TGTGCCAGCAGCTCCGCCCTTATCCTCTACGAGCAGTACTTC
TRBJ2-1	many	TRBV10-3	-	CAISDEVFGVANEQFF	TGTGCCATCAGTGACGAGGTGTTTGGGGTAGCAAATGAGCAGTTCTTC
TRBJ1-4	many	TRBV20-1	-	CSVKGGNLGKKLFF	TGCAGCGTCAAAGGAGGCAACTTGGGCAAAAAACTGTTTTTT
TRBJ1-1	-	TRBV6-5	-	CASSYLRDTEAFF	TGTGCCAGCAGTTATCTCCGGGACACTGAAGCTTTCTTT
TRBJ2-3	once	TRBV3-1	-	CASSLRRTDTQYF	TGTGCCAGCAGCCTAAGACGCACAGATACGCAGTATTTT
TRBJ1-6	-	TRBV6-1	-	CASSDSARVYNSPLHF	TGTGCCAGCAGTGACTCCGCGCGCGTTTATAATTCACCCCTCCACTTT
TRBJ2-7	-	TRBV28	TRBD2	CASSPWAATSGSVVQYF	TGTGCCAGCAGTCCATGGGCGGCGACTAGCGGGAGCGTTGTGCAGTACTTC
TRBJ2-2	-	TRBV11-2	TRBD2	CASSNGLAANTGELFF	TGTGCCAGCAGCAACGGACTAGCGGCGAACACCGGGGAGCTGTTTTTT
TRBJ1-1	many	TRBV19	-	CASSDESGPLNTEAFF	TGTGCCAGTAGTGATGAGTCGGGGCCCCTAAACACTGAAGCTTTCTTT
TRBJ2-1	-	TRBV7-3	TRBD1	CASSLTGGTGGDEQFF	TGTGCCAGCAGCTTAACGGGTGGGACAGGGGGCGATGAGCAGTTCTTC
TRBJ2-7	-	TRBV7-8	TRBD1	CASSLVPRGQPHEQYF	TGTGCCAGCAGCTTAGTACCAAGGGGACAGCCCCACGAGCAGTACTTC
TRBJ2-4	many	TRBV20-1	TRBD1	CSAFTDREAKNIQYF	TGCAGTGCCTTCACGGACAGGGAAGCCAAAAACATTCAGTACTTC
TRBJ2-7	few	TRBV6-1	-	CASREGPGRIHEQYF	TGTGCCAGCAGGGAGGGGCCGGGGCGGATCCACGAGCAGTACTTC
TRBJ2-5	many	TRBV6-6	TRBD2	CASSYGGLEEETQYF	TGTGCCAGCAGTTACGGAGGACTAGAAGAAGAGACCCAGTACTTC
TRBJ2-1	-	TRBV5-1	-	CASSSRTVYNEQFF	TGCGCCAGCAGCTCCCGGACAGTTTACAATGAGCAGTTCTTC
TRBJ1-2	-	TRBV6-1	-	CASSEGSHYCYTF	TGTGCCAGCAGTGAAGGCAGTCACTATTGCTACACCTTC
TRBJ1-6	-	TRBV30	TRBD1	CAWRQGGASPLHF	TGTGCCTGGAGACAGGGGGGAGCTTCACCCCTCCACTTT
TRBJ1-5	few	TRBV4-2	-	CASSQDAIQPQHF	TGTGCCAGCAGCCAAGATGCAATCCAGCCCCAGCATTTT
TRBJ2-7	medium-sized	TRBV11-2	TRBD2	CASSQLAGVGEQYF	TGTGCCAGCAGCCAACTAGCGGGAGTTGGCGAGCAGTACTTC
TRBJ1-1	-	TRBV10-3	-	CAISESGQGPATNTEAFF	TGTGCCATCAGTGAGTCGGGGCAGGGACCAGCCACAAACACTGAAGCTTTCTTT
TRBJ2-1	few	TRBV28	-	CASSSPGTAFRGQFF	TGTGCCAGCAGTTCGCCCGGGACTGCCTTTAGAGGGCAGTTCTTC
TRBJ2-7	-	TRBV20-1	-	CSARSFIGTFEQYF	TGCAGTGCTCGGAGTTTTATCGGGACCTTCGAGCAGTACTTC
TRBJ2-7	medium-sized	TRBV11-2	-	CASSLNAGPSYEQYF	TGTGCCAGCAGCTTGAATGCCGGGCCGTCCTACGAGCAGTACTTC
TRBJ2-1	-	TRBV19	TRBD2	CASSIGLVLNEQFF	TGTGCCAGTAGTATCGGACTAGTGTTGAATGAGCAGTTCTTC
TRBJ2-2	-	TRBV10-3	-	CAIPPRDTGWLPDLSGGELFF	TGTGCCATCCCCCCCCGGGACACCGGATGGTTGCCTGACCTTTCAGGCGGGGAGCTGTTTTTT
TRBJ2-6	-	TRBV12-3/TRBV12-4	-	CASSLTGTRSLSGANVLTF	TGTGCCAGCAGTTTAACAGGGACCAGGTCCCTCTCTGGGGCCAACGTCCTGACTTTC
TRBJ1-2	many	TRBV4-1	-	CASNGGYGYTF	TGCGCCAGCAATGGGGGCTATGGCTACACCTTC
TRBJ1-5	medium-sized	TRBV6-5	-	CASSYSPGEPQHF	TGTGCCAGCAGTTACAGTCCGGGTGAGCCCCAGCATTTT
TRBJ2-7	-	TRBV20-1	TRBD2	CSARVERGVSREQYF	TGCAGTGCTAGAGTGGAGCGGGGAGTTTCTCGCGAGCAGTACTTC
TRBJ1-5	-	TRBV28	-	CASSRLRGQPQHF	TGTGCCAGCAGTCGCCTGAGGGGGCAGCCCCAGCATTTT
TRBJ2-1	-	TRBV5-1	-	CASSQGKGFDEQFF	TGCGCCAGCAGCCAAGGGAAGGGTTTCGATGAGCAGTTCTTC